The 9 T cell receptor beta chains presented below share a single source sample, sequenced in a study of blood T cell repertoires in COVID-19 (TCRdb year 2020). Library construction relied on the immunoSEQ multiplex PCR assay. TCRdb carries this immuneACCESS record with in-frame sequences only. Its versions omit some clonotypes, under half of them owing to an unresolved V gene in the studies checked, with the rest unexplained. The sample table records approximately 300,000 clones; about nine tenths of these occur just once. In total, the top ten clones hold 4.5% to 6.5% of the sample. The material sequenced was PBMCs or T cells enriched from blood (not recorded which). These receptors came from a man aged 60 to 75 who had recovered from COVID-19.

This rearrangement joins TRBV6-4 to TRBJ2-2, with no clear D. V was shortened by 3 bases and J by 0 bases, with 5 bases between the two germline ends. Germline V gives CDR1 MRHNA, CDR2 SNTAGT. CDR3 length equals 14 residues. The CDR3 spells CASSDLANTGELFF. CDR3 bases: TGTGCCAGCAGTGATCTAGCGAACACCGGGGAGCTGTTTTTT.

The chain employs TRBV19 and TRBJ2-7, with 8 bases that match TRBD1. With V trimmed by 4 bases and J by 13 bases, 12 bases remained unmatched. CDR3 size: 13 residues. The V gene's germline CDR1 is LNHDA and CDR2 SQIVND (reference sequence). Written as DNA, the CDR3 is TGTGCCAGTAGTACTCAAGCAGGGGGCCTCTCCTACTTC. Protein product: CASSTQAGGLSYF.

The CDR3 sequence: CASSLVGRSMNTEAFF. The CDR3 region has the DNA TGTGCCAGCAGCTTAGTAGGCCGTAGCATGAACACTGAAGCTTTCTTT. The chain recombines TRBV7-2 with TRBJ1-1, with D hard to call. V lost 1 base to trimming and J lost 0 bases, with 12 bases between them. Germline CDR1 and CDR2: SGHTA and FQGNSA. CDR3 length equals 16 residues.

The CDR3 nucleotides are TGTGCTAGTGGCCAGGACAGTCGGGAGACCCAGTACTTC. Its translation is CASGQDSRETQYF. The chain uses TRBV12-5 and TRBJ2-5, with D tentatively TRBD1 (6 bases). Trimming removed 6 bases at V and 5 bases at J, with 13 bases between. The CDR3 extends over 13 amino acids. Germline V gene sequence: CDR1 LGHNT, CDR2 FRNRAP. Full variable domain (remainder filled in from reference TRBV12-5 and TRBJ2-5): DARVTQTPRHKVTEMGQEVTMRCQPILGHNTVFWYRQTMMQGLELLAYFRNRAPLDDSGMPKDRFSAEMPDATLATLKIQPSEPRDSAVYFCASGQDSRETQYFGPGTRLLVL.

DNA for the CDR3: TGTGCCAGTAGCAATCTACCTACCGGGGGATTGAACACTGAAGCTTTCTTT. It is translated as CASSNLPTGGLNTEAFF. The chain couples TRBV19 to TRBJ1-1, with D possibly TRBD1 on 5 matching bases. Trimming removed 6 bases at V and 0 bases at J, with 20 bases between. Germline V CDR1 and CDR2: LNHDA, SQIVND (reference sequence). This CDR3 has 17 amino acids.

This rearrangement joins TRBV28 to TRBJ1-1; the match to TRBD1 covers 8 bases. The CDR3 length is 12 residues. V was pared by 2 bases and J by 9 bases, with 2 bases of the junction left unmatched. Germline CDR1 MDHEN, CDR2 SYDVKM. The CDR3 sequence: CASSLGQGQAFF. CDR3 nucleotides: TGTGCCAGCAGTTTAGGACAGGGCCAAGCTTTCTTT.

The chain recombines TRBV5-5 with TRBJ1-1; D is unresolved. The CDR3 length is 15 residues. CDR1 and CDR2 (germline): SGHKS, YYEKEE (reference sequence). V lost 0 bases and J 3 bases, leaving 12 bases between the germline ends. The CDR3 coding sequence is TGTGCCAGCAGCTTGGTCTCCCAGACTTACACTGAAGCTTTCTTT. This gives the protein CASSLVSQTYTEAFF.

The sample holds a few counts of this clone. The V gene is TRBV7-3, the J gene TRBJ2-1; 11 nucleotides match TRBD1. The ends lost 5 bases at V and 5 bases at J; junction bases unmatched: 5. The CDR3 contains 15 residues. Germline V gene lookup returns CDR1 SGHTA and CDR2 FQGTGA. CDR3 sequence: CASSPRTGGHNEQFF. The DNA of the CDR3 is TGTGCCAGCAGCCCCCGGACAGGGGGCCACAATGAGCAGTTCTTC.

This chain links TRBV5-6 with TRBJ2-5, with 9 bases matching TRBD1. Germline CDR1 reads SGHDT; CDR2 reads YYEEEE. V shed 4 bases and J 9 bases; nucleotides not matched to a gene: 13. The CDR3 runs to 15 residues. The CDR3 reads CASSRGTGWSGAQYF. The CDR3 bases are TGTGCCAGCAGCCGCGGGACAGGGTGGTCGGGGGCCCAGTACTTC.